The entry below gives a single TCR beta chain sequence along with its context. V was clipped by 5 bases and J by 7 bases; unmatched bases: 4. The CDR3 totals 14 residues. Per the germline V gene, CDR1 is SGHAT and CDR2 is FQNNGV. The data are from a study of blood T cell repertoires in COVID-19. Study-level information: There were acute and convalescent COVID-19 samples, and they came from the United States, Italy and Spain. Nucleic acid was either cDNA or gDNA, and it came from T cells, B-cell-depleted T cells, or PBMCs.

Profiled with immunoSEQ multiplex PCR; TCRdb holds only in-frame clones, not every one. The sample contains around 200,000 clones, around four fifths of which appear only once. This TCR derives from a woman older than 75 with active or convalescent COVID-19. Sequencing was carried out using peripheral blood. The rearrangement joins TRBV11-2 to TRBJ1-6; 8 nucleotides agree with TRBD1. DNA for the CDR3: TGTGCCAGCAGCCCAGACAGGGGAAATTCACCCCTCCACTTT. Translating gives CASSPDRGNSPLHF.